A single sample gave rise to the 17 T cell receptor beta chains below, sequenced in a study of regulatory T cells in long-lasting Graves disease. Time point of the sample: persistent/refractory GD, antithyroid drugs over 5 years with positive TRAb. From RNA extracted from PBMCs, the TCR library was made. Investigators prepared the TCR beta libraries by applying iRepertoire HTBI primers and Arm-PCR of CDR3 regions. TCRdb ran MiXCR on the multiplex PCR reads and lists one entry per CDR3 protein. The sample gives 300,000 to 500,000 distinct CDR3 sequences, around 20% of which show up once; under 25% is in the top ten. Sample: peripheral blood mononuclear cells (PBMCs), taken when the disease was refractory, from a patient treated with antithyroid drugs. The receptor set was obtained from a female donor with Graves disease.

The gene calls are TRBV7-9 and TRBJ2-7; 11 bases align to TRBD2. The CDR3 sequence is 17 residues long. The V and J ends lost 4 bases and 2 bases, in that order; junction bases with no gene match: 10. The germline V gene has CDR1 SEHNR and CDR2 FQNEAQ (reference sequence). The CDR3 sequence is CASSSSGTSGRTYEQYF. The DNA of the CDR3 is TGTGCCAGCAGCTCCAGTGGGACTAGCGGAAGAACCTACGAGCAGTACTTC. Combining the CDR3 with reference TRBV7-9 and TRBJ2-7 gives the whole variable domain DTGVSQNPRHKITKRGQNVTFRCDPISEHNRLYWYRQTLGQGPEFLTYFQNEAQLEKSRLLSDRFSAERPKGSFSTLEIQRTEQGDSAMYLCASSSSGTSGRTYEQYFGPGTRLTVT.

On this clonotype itself: Given a much more abundant clone one base away, this may be a read error. DNA of the CDR3: TGCAGTAGGACTAGCGGGATGGAAGAGACCCAGTACTTC. Amino acid sequence: CSRTSGMEETQYF. The chain employs TRBV20-1 and TRBJ2-5; TRBD2 matches 12 bases. The germline gives CDR1 DFQATT, CDR2 SNEGSKA (reference sequence). The CDR3 loop spans 13 amino acids. The junction had 4 bases not matched to a gene; V was cut back by 8 bases and J by 3 bases.

This clonotype was observed at least ten times. This chain connects TRBV20-1 to TRBJ2-7; no firm D call. The V end lost 1 base, the J end lost 2 bases, and 6 bases lay between the germline ends. Per the germline V gene, CDR1 is DFQATT and CDR2 is SNEGSKA (reference sequence). The CDR3 extends over 12 amino acids. The CDR3 loop reads CSARAETYEQYF. As DNA, the CDR3 is TGCAGTGCTAGAGCCGAAACCTACGAGCAGTACTTC.

The CDR3 loop reads CASSDRSPPQHF. CDR3 sequence (DNA): TGTGCCAGCAGTGACAGATCCCCGCCCCAGCATTTT. The chain joins TRBV28 to TRBJ1-5; tentative D call: TRBD1 (5 bases). Germline loops: CDR1 MDHEN, CDR2 SYDVKM. Between the trimmed V and J ends, which lost 5 bases and 9 bases, there was a span of 11 bases. There are 12 residues in the CDR3.

The sample holds a few counts of this clonotype. DNA of the CDR3: TGTGCCTGGAGGGCGGGACTAGCGGTCCAAGAGACCCAGTACTTC. Translation gives CAWRAGLAVQETQYF. The chain links TRBV30 to TRBJ2-5; 11 bases fit TRBD2. Trimming at V came to 3 bases and at J to 1 base, leaving 4 bases not matched to a gene. From germline, CDR1 is GTSNPN and CDR2 SVGIG (reference sequence). The CDR3 is 15 amino acids.

Here the CDR3 DNA reads TGTGCCAGCAGTTACACGGACTACGAGCAGTACTTC. Its translation: CASSYTDYEQYF. The chain is built from TRBV6-5 and TRBJ2-7; D remains unclear. V was pared by 2 bases and J by 3 bases, with 5 bases between. The CDR3 consists of 12 residues. CDR1 and CDR2 (germline): MNHEY, SVGAGI.

This clonotype was detected a few times. This chain uses TRBV20-1 with TRBJ2-7; the D is unclear. Germline V gene data show CDR1 as DFQATT and CDR2 as SNEGSKA (reference sequence). This CDR3 contains 16 residues. Trimming shortened V by 3 bases and J by 1 base, and 19 bases separated the two germline ends. Written as DNA, the CDR3 is TGCAGTGCTAGTAGCCCCCTCAATCCTTTATCCTACGAGCAGTACTTC. This encodes CSASSPLNPLSYEQYF.

This clonotype was observed many times. V and J are TRBV28 and TRBJ2-7; 9 nucleotides line up with TRBD1. This CDR3 is 12 amino acids long. Germline trimming cut 8 bases from V and 6 bases from J; bases unmatched to any gene: 5. Per germline, CDR1 MDHEN and CDR2 SYDVKM. This chain's CDR3 is CASHRGLGEQYF. CDR3 in DNA: TGTGCCAGCCACAGGGGGCTCGGCGAGCAGTACTTC.

The chain is built from TRBV18 and TRBJ2-2, with 7 positions matching TRBD1. CDR3 length: 15 residues. CDR1 and CDR2 (germline): KGHSH, LQKENI. V was pared by 2 bases and J by 14 bases, with 14 bases of the junction left unmatched. The CDR3 region has the DNA TGTGCCAGCTCACCAAAGGAAGGGGACAGCCTTAGTCTGTTTTTT. Translating it yields CASSPKEGDSLSLFF.

As regards this clonotype: A read error is possible here, since a much larger clone lies one base away. The chain links TRBV7-8 to TRBJ2-7; no reliable D call. The germline V gene has CDR1 SGHVS and CDR2 FQNEAQ. Trimming cost V 5 bases and J 6 bases, with 14 bases left between them. This CDR3 spans 13 amino acids. CDR3 loop: CASSARTGFEQYF. For the CDR3, the DNA is TGTGCCAGCAGCGCCCGCACTGGTTTCGAGCAGTACTTC. Full variable domain (rest looked up from reference TRBV7-8 and TRBJ2-7): GAGVSQSPRYKVAKRGQDVALRCDPISGHVSLFWYQQALGQGPEFLTYFQNEAQLDKSGLPSDRFFAERPEGSVSTLKIQRTQQEDSAVYLCASSARTGFEQYFGPGTRLTVT.

V and J are TRBV18 and TRBJ1-1; no reliable D call. Trimming took 6 bases from V and 3 from J, leaving 20 bases between them. The CDR3 covers 16 residues. The germline V gene encodes CDR1 KGHSH and CDR2 LQKENI. The CDR3 bases are TGTGCCAGCTCGGCCGGCCTCCGGGCCGGGGACACTGAAGCTTTCTTT. This translates into CASSAGLRAGDTEAFF. Full variable domain (rest looked up from reference TRBV18 and TRBJ1-1): NAGVMQNPRHLVRRRGQEARLRCSPMKGHSHVYWYRQLPEEGLKFMVYLQKENIIDESGMPKERFSAEFPKEGPSILRIQQVVRGDSAAYFCASSAGLRAGDTEAFFGQGTRLTVV.

This clonotype was seen a few times. The rearrangement joins TRBV6-4 to TRBJ2-7; 9 bases are a match to TRBD2. V shed 6 bases and J 1 base; nucleotides not matched to a gene: 7. The CDR3 has 15 residues. Germline V gene sequence: CDR1 MRHNA, CDR2 SNTAGT. CDR3 amino acids: CASSVMAGGSYEQYF. In DNA, the CDR3 is TGTGCCAGCAGCGTCATGGCGGGAGGGTCCTACGAGCAGTACTTC.

This clonotype was recorded at least ten times. This chain's CDR3 is CASSYQANTEAFF. The CDR3, as DNA: TGTGCCAGCAGTTACCAGGCGAACACTGAAGCTTTCTTT. The genes are TRBV12-3 or TRBV12-4 and TRBJ1-1; D unresolved. V dropped 4 bases and J dropped 1 base, with 7 bases sitting between them. The CDR3 consists of 13 residues.

This clonotype appeared many times. This chain uses TRBV16 with TRBJ2-5, with TRBD2 matching 10 bases. The J segment lost 2 bases and the V segment lost 1 base, leaving 4 bases of the junction unmatched. This CDR3 comprises 16 residues. Germline CDR1 reads KGHSY; CDR2 reads FQNENV. The CDR3 spells CASSQLVAGGQETQYF. CDR3 sequence (DNA): TGTGCCAGCAGCCAATTGGTAGCGGGAGGTCAAGAGACCCAGTACTTC.

The CDR3, as DNA: TGTGCCAGCAGTGAACTAGCCTCATCGAGCGAGCAGTACTTC. It specifies CASSELASSSEQYF. The J gene is TRBJ2-7, the V gene TRBV25-1, with D perhaps TRBD2 (5 bases). The CDR3 is 14 residues long. The germline gives CDR1 MGHDK, CDR2 SYGVNS. The V end was cut by 2 bases, the J end by 6 bases, with 14 bases between.

This clonotype was detected only a few times. The chain employs TRBV7-9 and TRBJ2-5; TRBD1 is a possible D gene (6 bases). The CDR3 consists of 15 residues. V was clipped by 3 bases and J by 2 bases, with 13 bases between them. Germline CDR1 SEHNR, CDR2 FQNEAQ (reference sequence). CDR3 loop: CASSLDSSRQETQYF. The CDR3 region has the DNA TGTGCCAGCAGCTTGGACAGTTCTAGGCAAGAGACCCAGTACTTC. The variable domain in full, with the rest retrieved from reference TRBV7-9 and TRBJ2-5, is DTGVSQNPRHKITKRGQNVTFRCDPISEHNRLYWYRQTLGQGPEFLTYFQNEAQLEKSRLLSDRFSAERPKGSFSTLEIQRTEQGDSAMYLCASSLDSSRQETQYFGPGTRLLVL.

The chain has TRBV2 and TRBJ2-7; TRBD1 aligns across 9 bases. In germline, CDR1 is SNHLY, CDR2 FYNNEI. The J segment lost 3 bases and the V segment lost 6 bases, leaving 3 bases of the junction unmatched. The CDR3 consists of 13 residues. The CDR3 DNA reads TGTGCCAGCAGAATGGGACAGGGCTACGAGCAGTACTTC. This sequence encodes CASRMGQGYEQYF.